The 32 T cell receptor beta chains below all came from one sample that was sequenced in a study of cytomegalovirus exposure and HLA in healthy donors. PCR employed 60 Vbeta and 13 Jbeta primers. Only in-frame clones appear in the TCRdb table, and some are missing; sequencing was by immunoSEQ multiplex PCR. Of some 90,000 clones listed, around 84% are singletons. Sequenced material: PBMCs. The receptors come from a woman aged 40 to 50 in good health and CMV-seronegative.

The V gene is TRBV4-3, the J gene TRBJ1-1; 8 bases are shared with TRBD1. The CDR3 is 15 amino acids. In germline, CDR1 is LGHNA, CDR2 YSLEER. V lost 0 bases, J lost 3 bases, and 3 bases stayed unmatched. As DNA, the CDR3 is TGCGCCAGCAGCCAAGAGGACAGGGTCGACACTGAAGCTTTCTTT. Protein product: CASSQEDRVDTEAFF.

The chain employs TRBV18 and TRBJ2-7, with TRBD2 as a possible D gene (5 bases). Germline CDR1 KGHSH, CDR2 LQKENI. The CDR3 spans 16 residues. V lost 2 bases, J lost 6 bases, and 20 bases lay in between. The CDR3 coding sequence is TGTGCCAGCTCACCAGTTTCTAGCCTAAGTCTATGCGAGCAGTACTTC. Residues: CASSPVSSLSLCEQYF.

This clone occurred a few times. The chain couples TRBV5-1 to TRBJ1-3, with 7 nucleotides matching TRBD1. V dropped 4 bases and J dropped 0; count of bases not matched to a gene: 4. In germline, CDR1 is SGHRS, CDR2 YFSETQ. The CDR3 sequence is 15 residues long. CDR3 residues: CASSLDRTSGNTIYF. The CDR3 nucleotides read TGCGCCAGCAGCCTGGACAGGACCTCTGGAAACACCATATATTTT. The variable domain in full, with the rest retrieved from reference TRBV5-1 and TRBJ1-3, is KAGVTQTPRYLIKTRGQQVTLSCSPISGHRSVSWYQQTPGQGLQFLFEYFSETQRNKGNFPGRFSGRQFSNSRSEMNVSTLELGDSALYLCASSLDRTSGNTIYFGEGSWLTVV.

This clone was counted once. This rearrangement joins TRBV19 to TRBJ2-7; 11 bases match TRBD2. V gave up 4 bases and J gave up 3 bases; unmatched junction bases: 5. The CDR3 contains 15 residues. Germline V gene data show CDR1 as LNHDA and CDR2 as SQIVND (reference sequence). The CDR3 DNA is TGTGCCAGTAGTACGATAGCGGGAGGGGACTACGAGCAGTACTTC. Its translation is CASSTIAGGDYEQYF.

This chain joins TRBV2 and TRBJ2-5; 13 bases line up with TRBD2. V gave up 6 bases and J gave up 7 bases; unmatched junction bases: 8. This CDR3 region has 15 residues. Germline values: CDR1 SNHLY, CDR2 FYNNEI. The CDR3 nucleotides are TGTGCCAGCAGCGTCAGGACTAGCGGGAGAGGGACCCAGTACTTC. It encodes CASSVRTSGRGTQYF.

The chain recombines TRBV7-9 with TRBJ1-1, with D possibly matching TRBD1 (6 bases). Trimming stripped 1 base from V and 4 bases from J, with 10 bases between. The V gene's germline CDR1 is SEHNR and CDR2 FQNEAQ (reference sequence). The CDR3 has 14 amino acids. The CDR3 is CASSLVGGATEAFF. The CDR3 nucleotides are TGTGCCAGCAGCTTAGTAGGGGGTGCCACTGAAGCTTTCTTT.

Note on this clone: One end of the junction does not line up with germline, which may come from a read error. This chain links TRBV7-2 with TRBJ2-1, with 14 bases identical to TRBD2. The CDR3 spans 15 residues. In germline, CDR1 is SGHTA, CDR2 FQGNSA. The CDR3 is CASSLAGTSGSRLVF. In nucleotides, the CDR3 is TGTGCCAGCAGCTTAGCTGGGACTAGCGGGAGTCGTCTGGTCTTC.

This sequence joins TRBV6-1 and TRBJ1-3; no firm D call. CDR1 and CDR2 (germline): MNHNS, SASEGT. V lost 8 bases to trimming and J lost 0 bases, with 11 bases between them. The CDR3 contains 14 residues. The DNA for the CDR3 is TGTGCCAGCGGGCTCGGAAACTCTGGAAACACCATATATTTT. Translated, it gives CASGLGNSGNTIYF.

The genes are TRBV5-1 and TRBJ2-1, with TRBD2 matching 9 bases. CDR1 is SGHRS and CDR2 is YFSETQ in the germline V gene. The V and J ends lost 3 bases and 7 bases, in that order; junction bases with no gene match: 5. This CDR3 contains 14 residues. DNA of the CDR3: TGCGCCAGCAGCTCTAGCGGGATTCAAAATGAGCAGTTCTTC. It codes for CASSSSGIQNEQFF.

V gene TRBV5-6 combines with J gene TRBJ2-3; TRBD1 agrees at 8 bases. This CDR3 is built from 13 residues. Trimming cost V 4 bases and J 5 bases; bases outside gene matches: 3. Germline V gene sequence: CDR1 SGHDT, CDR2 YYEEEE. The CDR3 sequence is CASSGQGLDTQYF. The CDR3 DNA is TGTGCCAGCAGCGGACAGGGATTAGATACGCAGTATTTT.

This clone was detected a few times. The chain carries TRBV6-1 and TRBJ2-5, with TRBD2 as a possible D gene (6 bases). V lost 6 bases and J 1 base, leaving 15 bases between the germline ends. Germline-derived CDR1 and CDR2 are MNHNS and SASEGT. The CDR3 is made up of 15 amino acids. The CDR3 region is CASSSDLASQETQYF. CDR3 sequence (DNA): TGTGCCAGCAGCTCAGATCTAGCGTCCCAAGAGACCCAGTACTTC.

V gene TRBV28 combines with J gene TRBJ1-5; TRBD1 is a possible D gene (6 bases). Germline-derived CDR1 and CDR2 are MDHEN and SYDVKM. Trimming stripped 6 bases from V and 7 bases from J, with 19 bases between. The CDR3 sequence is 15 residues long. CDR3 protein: CASSPSRGGVQPQHF. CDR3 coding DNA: TGTGCCAGCAGCCCTTCCAGGGGAGGGGTACAGCCCCAGCATTTT.

The DNA for the CDR3 is TGTGCCACCAGCAGAGTTACCGCGCTTGGACTAGCGGGAGAGGTTGGGGACACAGATACGCAGTATTTT. It codes for CATSRVTALGLAGEVGDTDTQYF. The genes are TRBV15 and TRBJ2-3; TRBD2 aligns across 13 bases. The V gene end was trimmed by 1 base and the J gene end by 2 bases; junction bases not matched to a gene: 21. This CDR3 spans 23 amino acids. CDR1 is LNHNV, CDR2 YYDKDF, per germline (reference sequence).

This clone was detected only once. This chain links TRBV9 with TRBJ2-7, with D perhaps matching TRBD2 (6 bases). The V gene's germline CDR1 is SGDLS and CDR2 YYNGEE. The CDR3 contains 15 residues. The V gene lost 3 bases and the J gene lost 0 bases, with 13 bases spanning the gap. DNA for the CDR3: TGTGCCAGCAGCGCCGGGACTCAAAGCTCCTACGAGCAGTACTTC. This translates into CASSAGTQSSYEQYF.

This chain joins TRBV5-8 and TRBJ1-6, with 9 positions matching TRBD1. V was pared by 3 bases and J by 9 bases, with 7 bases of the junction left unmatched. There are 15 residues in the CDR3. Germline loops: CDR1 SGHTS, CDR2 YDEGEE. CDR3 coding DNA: TGTGCCAGCAGCTACTCCGGGACAGGGATTTCACCCCTCCACTTT. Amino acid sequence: CASSYSGTGISPLHF.

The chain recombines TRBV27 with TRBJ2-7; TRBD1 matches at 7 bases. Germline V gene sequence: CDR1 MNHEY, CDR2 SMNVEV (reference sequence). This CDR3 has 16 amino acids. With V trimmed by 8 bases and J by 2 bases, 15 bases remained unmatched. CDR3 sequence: CASRRAGTAVPYEQYF. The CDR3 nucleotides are TGTGCCAGCCGTCGAGCAGGGACAGCGGTCCCCTACGAGCAGTACTTC.

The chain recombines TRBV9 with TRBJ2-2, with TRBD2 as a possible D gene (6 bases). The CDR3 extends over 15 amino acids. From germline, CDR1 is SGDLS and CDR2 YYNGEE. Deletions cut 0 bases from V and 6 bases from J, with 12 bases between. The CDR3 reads CASSVVGSGPGELFF. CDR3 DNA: TGTGCCAGCAGCGTAGTTGGTAGCGGACCCGGGGAGCTGTTTTTT.

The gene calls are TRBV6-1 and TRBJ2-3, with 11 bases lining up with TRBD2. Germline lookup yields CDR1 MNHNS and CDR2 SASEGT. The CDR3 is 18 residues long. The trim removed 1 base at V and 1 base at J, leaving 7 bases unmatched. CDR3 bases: TGTGCCAGCAGTGAAGGGAGACTAGCGGGACGGGGCACAGATACGCAGTATTTT. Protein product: CASSEGRLAGRGTDTQYF.

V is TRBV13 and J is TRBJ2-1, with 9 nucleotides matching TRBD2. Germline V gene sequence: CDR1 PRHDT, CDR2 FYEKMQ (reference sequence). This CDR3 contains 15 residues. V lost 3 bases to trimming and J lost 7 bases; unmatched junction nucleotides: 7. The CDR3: CASSFGGRGRNEQFF. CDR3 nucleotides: TGTGCCAGCAGCTTTGGCGGGAGGGGGAGGAATGAGCAGTTCTTC.

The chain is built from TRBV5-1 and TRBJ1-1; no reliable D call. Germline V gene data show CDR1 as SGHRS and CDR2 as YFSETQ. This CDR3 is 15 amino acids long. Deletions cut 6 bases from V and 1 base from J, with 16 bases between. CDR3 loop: CASTENGRGNTEAFF. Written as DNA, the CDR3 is TGCGCCAGCACCGAAAATGGACGGGGGAACACTGAAGCTTTCTTT.

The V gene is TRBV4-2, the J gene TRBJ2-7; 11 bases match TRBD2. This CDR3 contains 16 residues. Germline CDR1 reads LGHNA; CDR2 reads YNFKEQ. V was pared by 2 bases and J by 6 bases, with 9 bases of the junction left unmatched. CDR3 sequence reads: CASSQQGTSGRGEQYF. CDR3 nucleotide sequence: TGTGCCAGCAGCCAACAGGGGACTAGCGGAAGGGGCGAGCAGTACTTC.

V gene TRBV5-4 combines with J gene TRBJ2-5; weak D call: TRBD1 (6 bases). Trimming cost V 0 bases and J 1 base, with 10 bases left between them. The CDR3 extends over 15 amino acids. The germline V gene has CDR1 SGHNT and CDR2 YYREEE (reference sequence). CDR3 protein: CASSLDRVSQETQYF. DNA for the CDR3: TGTGCCAGCAGCTTGGACAGGGTGAGCCAAGAGACCCAGTACTTC.

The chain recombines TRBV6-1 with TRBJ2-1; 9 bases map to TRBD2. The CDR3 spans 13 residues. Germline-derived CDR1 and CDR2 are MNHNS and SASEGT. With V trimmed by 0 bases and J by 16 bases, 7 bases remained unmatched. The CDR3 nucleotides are TGTGCCAGCAGTGAAGCAGGCAGCGGGAGGCCATTCTTC. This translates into CASSEAGSGRPFF.

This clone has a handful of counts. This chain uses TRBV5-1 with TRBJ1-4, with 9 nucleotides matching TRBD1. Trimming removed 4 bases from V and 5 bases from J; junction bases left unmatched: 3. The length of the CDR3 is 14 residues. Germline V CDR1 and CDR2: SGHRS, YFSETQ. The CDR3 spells CASSPGQGNEKLFF. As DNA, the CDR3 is TGCGCCAGCAGCCCGGGACAGGGAAATGAAAAACTGTTTTTT.

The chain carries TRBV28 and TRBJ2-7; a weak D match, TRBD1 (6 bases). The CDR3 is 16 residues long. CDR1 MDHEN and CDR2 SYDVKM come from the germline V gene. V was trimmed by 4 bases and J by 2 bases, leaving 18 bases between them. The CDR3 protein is CASSSQGRYTAYEQYF. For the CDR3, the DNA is TGTGCCAGCAGTTCCCAGGGGCGGTATACGGCCTACGAGCAGTACTTC.

Written as DNA, the CDR3 is TGTGCCAGCTCACCGAGAACGAACACTGAAGCTTTCTTT. Its protein is CASSPRTNTEAFF. V and J are TRBV18 and TRBJ1-1; no clear D. The V gene's germline CDR1 is KGHSH and CDR2 LQKENI. V lost 3 bases and J 1 base, leaving 6 bases between the germline ends. The CDR3 covers 13 residues. The full variable domain, completed using reference TRBV18 and TRBJ1-1, is NAGVMQNPRHLVRRRGQEARLRCSPMKGHSHVYWYRQLPEEGLKFMVYLQKENIIDESGMPKERFSAEFPKEGPSILRIQQVVRGDSAAYFCASSPRTNTEAFFGQGTRLTVV.

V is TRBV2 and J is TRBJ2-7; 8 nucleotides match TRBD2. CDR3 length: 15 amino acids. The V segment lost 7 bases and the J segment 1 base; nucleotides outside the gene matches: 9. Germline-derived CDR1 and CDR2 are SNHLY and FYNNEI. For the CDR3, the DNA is TGTGCCAGCAACCTCGGGACTAGTTCTTCCTACGAGCAGTACTTC. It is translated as CASNLGTSSSYEQYF.

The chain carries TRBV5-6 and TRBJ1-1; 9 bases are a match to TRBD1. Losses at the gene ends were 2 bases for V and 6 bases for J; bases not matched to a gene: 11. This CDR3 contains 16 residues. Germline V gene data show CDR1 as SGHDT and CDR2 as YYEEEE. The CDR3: CASSFWSGTGLSEAFF. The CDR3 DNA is TGTGCCAGCAGCTTTTGGTCCGGGACAGGGCTATCTGAAGCTTTCTTT.

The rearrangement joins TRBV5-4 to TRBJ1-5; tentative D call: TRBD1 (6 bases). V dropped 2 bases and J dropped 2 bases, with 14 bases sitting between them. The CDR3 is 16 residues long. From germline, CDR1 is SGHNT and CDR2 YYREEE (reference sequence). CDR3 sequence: CASSLQGGSGNQPQHF. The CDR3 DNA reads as TGTGCCAGCAGCTTACAGGGAGGGTCGGGCAATCAGCCCCAGCATTTT.

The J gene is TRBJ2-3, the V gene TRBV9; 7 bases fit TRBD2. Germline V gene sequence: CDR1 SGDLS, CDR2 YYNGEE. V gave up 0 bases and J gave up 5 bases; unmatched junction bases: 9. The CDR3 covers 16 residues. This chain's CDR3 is CASSVGGAGRGDTQYF. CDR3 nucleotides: TGTGCCAGCAGCGTAGGGGGAGCGGGAAGAGGAGATACGCAGTATTTT.

The CDR3 is CASSVEASGSISYNEQFF. CDR3 coding DNA: TGTGCCAGCAGCGTAGAGGCTAGCGGGAGTATTTCCTACAATGAGCAGTTCTTC. The chain combines TRBV9 with TRBJ2-1, with 10 bases aligning to TRBD2. CDR1 SGDLS and CDR2 YYNGEE come from the germline V gene. V shed 0 bases and J 1 base; nucleotides not matched to a gene: 7. The CDR3 length is 18 residues.

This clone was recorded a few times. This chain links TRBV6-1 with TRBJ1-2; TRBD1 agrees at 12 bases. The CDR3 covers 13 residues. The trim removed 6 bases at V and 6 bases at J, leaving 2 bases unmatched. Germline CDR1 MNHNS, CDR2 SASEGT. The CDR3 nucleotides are TGTGCCAGCAGGGGACAGGGGGCGAATGGCTACACCTTC. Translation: CASRGQGANGYTF.